This T cell receptor (beta chain) was retrieved from a study of shared clonotypes between healthy human individuals. The CDR3 length is 15 residues. The germline V gene encodes CDR1 MDHEN and CDR2 SYDVKM. Trimming removed 5 bases from V and 4 bases from J; junction bases left unmatched: 10. The genomic DNA of each subset was split evenly across several immunoSEQ plates. Among the unsorted PBMC samples, replicate PCRs used roughly 0.3 ug DNA, 30,000 to 35,000 T cell genomes. Assay used: immunoSEQ multiplex PCR; TCRdb lists only in-frame clones, some missing. The data show nearly 500,000 clones, 76% seen once.

The source of this sequence is a woman aged 40-49 years in good health. Some clones in this sample may be carry-over from other donors' samples. Sequencing used PBMCs. The rearrangement uses TRBV28 and TRBJ1-2; TRBD1 agrees at 7 bases. CDR3 sequence: CASSPQSTGSYGYTF. The CDR3 bases are TGTGCCAGCAGTCCCCAATCGACAGGGAGCTATGGCTACACCTTC.